The 2 T cell receptor beta chains below all came from one sample that was sequenced in a study of beta chain features in type 1 diabetes. Their antigens remain unidentified. TCRB transcripts that were expressed got sequenced, as all of the isolated RNA had been reverse transcribed. TCRdb keeps only in-frame clones here, not all; method: immunoSEQ multiplex PCR. Of roughly 290,000 clones listed, over 12% are singletons. Findings of the study overall: All four CD4+ subsets from Type 1 diabetes patients carried moderately but significantly shorter TCRB CDR3s.

The specimen was naive CD4+ T cells from blood. These TCRs come from a man aged 18 to 35 with type 1 diabetes.

This chain links TRBV10-2 with TRBJ1-5, with D uncertain. CDR3 length: 13 amino acids. Per the germline V gene, CDR1 is WSHSY and CDR2 is SAAADI. The V end was cut by 5 bases, the J end by 9 bases, with 14 bases between. The CDR3 region has the DNA TGCGCCAGCAGTCGTACAGACGCGGGGCCCCAGCATTTT. Amino acid sequence: CASSRTDAGPQHF.

This chain uses TRBV13 with TRBJ2-3; 9 bases agree with TRBD2. V lost 5 bases to trimming and J lost 5 bases; unmatched junction nucleotides: 11. CDR1 is PRHDT, CDR2 FYEKMQ, per germline (reference sequence). This CDR3 contains 16 residues. In DNA, the CDR3 is TGTGCCAGCAGCCCCGGTGTGTCTAGCGGGATAGATACGCAGTATTTT. Encoded protein: CASSPGVSSGIDTQYF.